This T cell receptor beta chain is from a study of blood T cell repertoires in COVID-19. Study-wide background: Samples taken during acute and convalescent COVID-19 were collected in the United States, Italy and Spain. Sources were T cells, B-cell-depleted T cells, or PBMCs; the material itself was cDNA or gDNA.

Per the germline V gene, CDR1 is SGDLS and CDR2 is YYNGEE. This CDR3 contains 13 residues. The V and J ends lost 4 bases and 6 bases respectively, with 10 bases between them. The authors' processing: Reference gene primer amplification gave nucleated cell count estimates. TCRdb's copy holds only in-frame clones and misses some; the assay was immunoSEQ multiplex PCR. That table supplies the V and J calls and clone size; D and trimming were determined from the DNA. The table records 200,000 to 300,000 clones, around nine tenths of them present only once. This receptor was obtained from a young man with active or convalescent COVID-19. Input material: peripheral blood. This chain uses TRBV9 with TRBJ2-2; possible D gene TRBD1, 6 bases. In DNA form, the CDR3 reads TGTGCCAGCAGCCTAGGACAGCCCGGGGAGCTGTTTTTT. Amino acid sequence: CASSLGQPGELFF.